The 3 T cell receptor beta chains presented below share a single source sample, sequenced in a study of cytomegalovirus exposure and HLA in healthy donors. The PCR ran on 60 Vbeta and 13 Jbeta primers. Sequencing used immunoSEQ multiplex PCR; TCRdb keeps in-frame clones, though not all of them. In the table there are some 56,000 clones, 45% to 70% of which are singletons. The sample consisted of PBMCs. These receptor sequences come from a human donor in good health.

The rearrangement links TRBV7-9 to TRBJ1-1, with TRBD1 as a possible D gene (6 bases). Germline assignment: CDR1 SEHNR and CDR2 FQNEAQ (reference sequence). The CDR3 consists of 14 residues. Trimming removed 5 bases from V and 5 bases from J, with 15 bases in between. The CDR3 bases are TGTGCCAGCAGCCCGGGTTCGGGGACAACTGAAGCTTTCTTT. It encodes CASSPGSGTTEAFF. Variable domain in full (rest from reference TRBV7-9 and TRBJ1-1): DTGVSQNPRHKITKRGQNVTFRCDPISEHNRLYWYRQTLGQGPEFLTYFQNEAQLEKSRLLSDRFSAERPKGSFSTLEIQRTEQGDSAMYLCASSPGSGTTEAFFGQGTRLTVV.

This chain connects TRBV6-5 to TRBJ2-2, with a weak D call TRBD1 (5 bases). The CDR3 loop spans 15 amino acids. V was clipped by 6 bases and J by 7 bases, with 18 bases between them. Germline V gene sequence: CDR1 MNHEY, CDR2 SVGAGI. CDR3 bases: TGTGCCAGCAGCCCGGCCGGACATGGAAGCGGGGAGCTGTTTTTT. Its protein product is CASSPAGHGSGELFF.

The sample holds a few counts of this clone. This rearrangement joins TRBV7-2 to TRBJ1-2; D not certain. The V gene's germline CDR1 is SGHTA and CDR2 FQGNSA. The length of the CDR3 is 13 residues. V lost 5 bases to trimming and J lost 5 bases, with 12 bases between them. CDR3 nucleotides: TGTGCCAGCAGCAGCCGGGAGAAATATGGCTACACCTTC. It specifies CASSSREKYGYTF.